This section outlines one T cell receptor (beta chain) sequence together with its context. Its antigen remains unidentified. The data were taken from a study of PD-1 blockade in classical Hodgkin lymphoma. V gave up 0 bases and J gave up 1 base, with 7 bases separating them. Germline V lookup: CDR1 SGHRS, CDR2 YFSETQ. CDR3 length equals 14 residues. TCRdb keeps only in-frame clones here, not all; method: immunoSEQ multiplex PCR. This table holds tens of thousands of clones, approximately 91% found once. General study points: The repertoire differences lack a defined cause, possibly disease activity or prior therapy.

Time point given: newly diagnosed, previously untreated cHL patient sample. The chain employs TRBV5-1 and TRBJ2-5; D call uncertain. The sample comprised peripheral blood mononuclear cells (PBMCs). The origin of this receptor is a human donor with classical Hodgkin lymphoma. The CDR3 DNA reads as TGCGCCAGCAGCTTGGTCTCTTCCCAAGAGACCCAGTACTTC. It specifies CASSLVSSQETQYF. Complete variable domain (other parts from reference TRBV5-1 and TRBJ2-5): KAGVTQTPRYLIKTRGQQVTLSCSPISGHRSVSWYQQTPGQGLQFLFEYFSETQRNKGNFPGRFSGRQFSNSRSEMNVSTLELGDSALYLCASSLVSSQETQYFGPGTRLLVL.